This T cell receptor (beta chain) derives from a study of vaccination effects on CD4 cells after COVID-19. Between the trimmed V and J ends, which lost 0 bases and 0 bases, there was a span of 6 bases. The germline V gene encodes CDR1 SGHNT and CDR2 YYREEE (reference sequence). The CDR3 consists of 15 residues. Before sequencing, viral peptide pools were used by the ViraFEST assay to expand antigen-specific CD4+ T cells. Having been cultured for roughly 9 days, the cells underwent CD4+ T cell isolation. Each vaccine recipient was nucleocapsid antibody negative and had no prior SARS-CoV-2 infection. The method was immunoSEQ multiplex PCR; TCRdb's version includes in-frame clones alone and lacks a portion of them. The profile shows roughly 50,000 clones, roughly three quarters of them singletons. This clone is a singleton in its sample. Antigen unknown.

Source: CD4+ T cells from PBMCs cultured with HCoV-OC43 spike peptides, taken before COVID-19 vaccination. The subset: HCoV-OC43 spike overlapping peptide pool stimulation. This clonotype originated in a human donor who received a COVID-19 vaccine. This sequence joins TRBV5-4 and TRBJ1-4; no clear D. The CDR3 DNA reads TGTGCCAGCAGCTTGGACCTTGCAACTAATGAAAAACTGTTTTTT. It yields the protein CASSLDLATNEKLFF.